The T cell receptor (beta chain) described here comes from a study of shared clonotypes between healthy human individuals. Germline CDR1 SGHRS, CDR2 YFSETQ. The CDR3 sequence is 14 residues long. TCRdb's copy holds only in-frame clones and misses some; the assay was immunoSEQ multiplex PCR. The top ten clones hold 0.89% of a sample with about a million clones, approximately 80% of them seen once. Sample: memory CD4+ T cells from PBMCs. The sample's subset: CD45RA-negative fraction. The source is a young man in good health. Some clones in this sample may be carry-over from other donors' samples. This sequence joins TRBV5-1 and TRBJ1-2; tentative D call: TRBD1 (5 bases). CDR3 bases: TGCGCGAGCGGAGGGGAGTCCGGGAACTATGGCTACACCTTC. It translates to CASGGESGNYGYTF. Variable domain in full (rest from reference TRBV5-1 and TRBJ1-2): KAGVTQTPRYLIKTRGQQVTLSCSPISGHRSVSWYQQTPGQGLQFLFEYFSETQRNKGNFPGRFSGRQFSNSRSEMNVSTLELGDSALYLCASGGESGNYGYTFGSGTRLTVV.